This T cell receptor beta chain was documented in a study of response to subunit inactivated influenza vaccine. With V trimmed by 0 bases and J by 3 bases, 4 bases remained unmatched. The germline V gene encodes CDR1 LNHDA and CDR2 SQIVND (reference sequence). The CDR3 has 17 residues. TCRdb fed the RT-PCR reads into MiXCR, producing one record per CDR3 protein. This sample has fewer than 700,000 distinct CDR3 sequences; over 10% occur once, and the top ten carry less than 15%. The origin of this receptor is a man aged 45-60 years who received an inactivated influenza vaccine. The sample here was PBMCs from blood, taken 35 to 45 days after vaccination. The chain has TRBV19 and TRBJ2-1, with 11 bases matching TRBD2. CDR3 in amino acids: CASSIETTSGIYNEQFF. The CDR3 coding sequence is TGTGCCAGTAGTATAGAGACGACTAGCGGGATCTACAATGAGCAGTTCTTC.